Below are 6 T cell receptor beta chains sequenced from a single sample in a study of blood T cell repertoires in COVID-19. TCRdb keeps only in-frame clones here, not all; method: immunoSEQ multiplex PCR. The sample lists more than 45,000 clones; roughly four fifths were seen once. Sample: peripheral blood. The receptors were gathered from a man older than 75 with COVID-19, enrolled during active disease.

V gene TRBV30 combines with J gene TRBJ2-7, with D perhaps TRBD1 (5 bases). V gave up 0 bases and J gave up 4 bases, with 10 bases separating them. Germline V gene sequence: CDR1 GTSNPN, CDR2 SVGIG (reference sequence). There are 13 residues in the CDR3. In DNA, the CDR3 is TGTGCCTGGAGTGTACGACAGCAGTACGAGCAGTACTTC. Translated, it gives CAWSVRQQYEQYF. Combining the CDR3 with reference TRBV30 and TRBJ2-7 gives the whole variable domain SQTIHQWPATLVQPVGSPLSLECTVEGTSNPNLYWYRQAAGRGLQLLFYSVGIGQISSEVPQNLSASRPQDRQFILSSKKLLLSDSGFYLCAWSVRQQYEQYFGPGTRLTVT.

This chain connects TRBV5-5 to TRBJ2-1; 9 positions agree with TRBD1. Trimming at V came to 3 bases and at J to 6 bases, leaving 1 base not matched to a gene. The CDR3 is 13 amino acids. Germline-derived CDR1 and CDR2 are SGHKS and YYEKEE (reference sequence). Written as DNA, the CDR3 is TGTGCCAGCAGCTGGGACAGGGTCAATGAGCAGTTCTTC. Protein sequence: CASSWDRVNEQFF.

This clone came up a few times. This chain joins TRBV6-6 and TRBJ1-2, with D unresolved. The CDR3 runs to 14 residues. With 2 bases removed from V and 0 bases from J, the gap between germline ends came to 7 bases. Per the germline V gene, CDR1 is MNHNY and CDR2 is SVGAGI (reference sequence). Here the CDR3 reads CASSYRGTNYGYTF. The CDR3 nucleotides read TGTGCCAGCAGTTACCGGGGAACTAACTATGGCTACACCTTC.

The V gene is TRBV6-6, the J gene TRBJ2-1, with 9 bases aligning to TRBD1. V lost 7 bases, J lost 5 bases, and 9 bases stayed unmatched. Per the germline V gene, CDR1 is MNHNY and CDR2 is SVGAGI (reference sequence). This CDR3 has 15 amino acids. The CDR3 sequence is CASTQGQGVNNEQFF. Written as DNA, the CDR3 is TGTGCCAGCACCCAGGGACAGGGCGTTAACAATGAGCAGTTCTTC.

The DNA for the CDR3 is TGTGCCAGCATTGCAGGTTCGGCCGGGGAAAGCTACGAGCAGTACTTC. Its protein product is CASIAGSAGESYEQYF. The V gene is TRBV28, the J gene TRBJ2-7, with D possibly being TRBD2 (5 bases). CDR3 length: 16 amino acids. The germline gives CDR1 MDHEN, CDR2 SYDVKM. With 7 bases removed from V and 3 bases from J, the gap between germline ends came to 22 bases.

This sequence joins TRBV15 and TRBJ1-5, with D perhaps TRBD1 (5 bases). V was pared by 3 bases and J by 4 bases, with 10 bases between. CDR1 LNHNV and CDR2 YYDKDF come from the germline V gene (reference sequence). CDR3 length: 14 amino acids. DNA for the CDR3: TGTGCCACCAGCAGGGGGCATGGGAATCAGCCCCAGCATTTT. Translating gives CATSRGHGNQPQHF.